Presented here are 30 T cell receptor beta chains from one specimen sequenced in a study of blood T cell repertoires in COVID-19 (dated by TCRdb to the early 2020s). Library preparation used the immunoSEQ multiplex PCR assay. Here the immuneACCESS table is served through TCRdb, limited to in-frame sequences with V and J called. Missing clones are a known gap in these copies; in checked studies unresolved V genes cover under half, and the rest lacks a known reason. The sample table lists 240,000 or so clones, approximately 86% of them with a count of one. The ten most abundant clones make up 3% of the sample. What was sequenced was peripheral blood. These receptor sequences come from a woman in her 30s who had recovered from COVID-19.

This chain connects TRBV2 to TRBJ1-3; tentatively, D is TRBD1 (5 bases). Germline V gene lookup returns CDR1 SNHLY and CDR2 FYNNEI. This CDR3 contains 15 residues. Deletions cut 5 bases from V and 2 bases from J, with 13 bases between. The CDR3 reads CASSPRSGTGNTIYF. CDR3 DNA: TGTGCCAGCAGTCCTCGTTCAGGGACTGGAAACACCATATATTTT.

CDR3 nucleotide sequence: TGCGCCAGCAGCCTCCGACAGGGGGCCCCCTACGAGCAGTACTTC. Its translation: CASSLRQGAPYEQYF. V usage is TRBV4-1 and J usage is TRBJ2-7, with 10 bases fitting TRBD1. Trimming removed 4 bases from V and 2 bases from J; junction bases left unmatched: 5. Germline V gene sequence: CDR1 MGHRA, CDR2 YSYEKL. The CDR3 covers 15 residues.

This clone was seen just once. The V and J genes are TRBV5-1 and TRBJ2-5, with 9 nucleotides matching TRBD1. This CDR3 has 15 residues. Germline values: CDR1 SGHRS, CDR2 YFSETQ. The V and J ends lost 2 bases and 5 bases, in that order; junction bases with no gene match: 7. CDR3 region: CASSLTGGAQETQYF. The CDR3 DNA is TGCGCCAGCAGCTTAACAGGGGGCGCCCAGGAGACCCAGTACTTC.

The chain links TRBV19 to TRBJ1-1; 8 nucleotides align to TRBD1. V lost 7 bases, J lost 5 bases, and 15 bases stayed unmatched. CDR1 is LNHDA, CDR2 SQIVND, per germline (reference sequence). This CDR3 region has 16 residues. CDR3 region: CASIDPRQGARTEAFF. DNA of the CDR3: TGTGCCAGTATCGATCCCCGTCAGGGGGCACGGACTGAAGCTTTCTTT.

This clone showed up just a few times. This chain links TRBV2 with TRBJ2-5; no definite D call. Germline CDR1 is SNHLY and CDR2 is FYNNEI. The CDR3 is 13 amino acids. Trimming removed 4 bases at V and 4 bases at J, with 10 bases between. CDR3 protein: CASSARIRETQYF. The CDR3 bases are TGTGCCAGCAGTGCGAGGATTCGAGAGACCCAGTACTTC.

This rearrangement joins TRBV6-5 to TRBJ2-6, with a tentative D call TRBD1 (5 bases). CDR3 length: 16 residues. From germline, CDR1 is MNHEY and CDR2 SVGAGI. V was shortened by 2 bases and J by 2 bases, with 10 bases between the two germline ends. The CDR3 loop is CASSYLQGTGANVLTF. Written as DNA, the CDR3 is TGTGCCAGCAGTTACCTCCAGGGTACTGGGGCCAACGTCCTGACTTTC.

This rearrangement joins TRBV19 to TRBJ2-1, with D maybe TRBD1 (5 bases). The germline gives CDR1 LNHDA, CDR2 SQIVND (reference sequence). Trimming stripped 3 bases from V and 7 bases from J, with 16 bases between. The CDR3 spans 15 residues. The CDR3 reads CASSIRQGSLNEQFF. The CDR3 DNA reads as TGTGCCAGTAGTATCCGCCAGGGCAGTTTGAATGAGCAGTTCTTC.

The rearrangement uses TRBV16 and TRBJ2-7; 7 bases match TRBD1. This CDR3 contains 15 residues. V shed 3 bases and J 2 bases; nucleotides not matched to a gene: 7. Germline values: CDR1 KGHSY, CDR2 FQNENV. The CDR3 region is CASSHGQAHTYEQYF. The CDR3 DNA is TGTGCCAGCAGCCATGGACAGGCGCACACCTACGAGCAGTACTTC.

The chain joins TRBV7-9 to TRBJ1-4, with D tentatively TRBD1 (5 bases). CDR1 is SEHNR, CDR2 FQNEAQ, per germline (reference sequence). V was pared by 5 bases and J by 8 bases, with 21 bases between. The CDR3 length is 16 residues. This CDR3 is CASSVWSGGSGEKLFF. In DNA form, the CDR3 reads TGTGCCAGCAGCGTATGGTCGGGGGGAAGTGGGGAAAAACTGTTTTTT.

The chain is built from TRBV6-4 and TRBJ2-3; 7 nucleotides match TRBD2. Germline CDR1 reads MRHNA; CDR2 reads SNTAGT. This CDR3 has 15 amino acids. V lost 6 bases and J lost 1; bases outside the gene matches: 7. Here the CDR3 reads CASRRDAGGTDTQYF. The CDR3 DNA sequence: TGTGCCAGCAGGCGGGATGCGGGGGGCACAGATACGCAGTATTTT.

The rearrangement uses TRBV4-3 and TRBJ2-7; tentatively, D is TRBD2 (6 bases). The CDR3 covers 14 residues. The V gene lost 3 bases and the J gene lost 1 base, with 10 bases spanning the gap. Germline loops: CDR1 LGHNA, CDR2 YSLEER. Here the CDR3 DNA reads TGCGCCAGCAGCCACACGGGGGAATCCTACGAGCAGTACTTC. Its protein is CASSHTGESYEQYF.

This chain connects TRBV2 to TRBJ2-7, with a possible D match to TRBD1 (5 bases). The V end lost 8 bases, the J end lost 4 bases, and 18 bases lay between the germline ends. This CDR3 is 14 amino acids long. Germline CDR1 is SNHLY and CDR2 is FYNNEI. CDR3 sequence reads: CASSQGPIPYEQYF. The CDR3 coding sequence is TGTGCCAGCTCTCAGGGCCCAATACCGTACGAGCAGTACTTC.

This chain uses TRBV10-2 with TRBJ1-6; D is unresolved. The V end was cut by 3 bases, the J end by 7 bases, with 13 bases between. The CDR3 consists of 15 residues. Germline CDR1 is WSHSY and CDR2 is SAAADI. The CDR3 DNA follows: TGCGCCAGCAGTGAAGTGAACAGAAGGAATTCACCCCTCCACTTT. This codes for CASSEVNRRNSPLHF.

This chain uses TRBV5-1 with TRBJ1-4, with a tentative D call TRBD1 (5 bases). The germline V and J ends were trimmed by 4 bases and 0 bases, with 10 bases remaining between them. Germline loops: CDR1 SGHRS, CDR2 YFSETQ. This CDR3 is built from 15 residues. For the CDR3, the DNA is TGCGCCAGCAGCCACGGACACCCAACTAATGAAAAACTGTTTTTT. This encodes CASSHGHPTNEKLFF.

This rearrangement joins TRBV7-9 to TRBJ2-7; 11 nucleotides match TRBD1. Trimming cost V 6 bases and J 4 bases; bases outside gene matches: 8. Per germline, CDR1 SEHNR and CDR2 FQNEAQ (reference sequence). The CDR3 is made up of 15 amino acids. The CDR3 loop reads CASRRSGTGGYEQYF. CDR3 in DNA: TGTGCCAGCAGAAGATCCGGGACAGGGGGTTACGAGCAGTACTTC.

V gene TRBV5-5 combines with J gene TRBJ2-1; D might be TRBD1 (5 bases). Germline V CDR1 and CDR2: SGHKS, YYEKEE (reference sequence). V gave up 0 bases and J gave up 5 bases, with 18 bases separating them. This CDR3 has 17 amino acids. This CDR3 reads CASSLGTHGAPHNEQFF. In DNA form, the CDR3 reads TGTGCCAGCAGCTTGGGGACACATGGCGCTCCCCACAATGAGCAGTTCTTC.

The CDR3 bases are TGTGCCAGCAGCTTTGGAGGGGCGAGCAATCAGCCCCAGCATTTT. Translated: CASSFGGASNQPQHF. The V call is TRBV7-9, the J call TRBJ1-5; perhaps TRBD1 as D (5 bases). Germline V gene lookup returns CDR1 SEHNR and CDR2 FQNEAQ (reference sequence). This CDR3 has 15 residues. V shed 3 bases and J shed 1 base, with 10 bases lying between them.

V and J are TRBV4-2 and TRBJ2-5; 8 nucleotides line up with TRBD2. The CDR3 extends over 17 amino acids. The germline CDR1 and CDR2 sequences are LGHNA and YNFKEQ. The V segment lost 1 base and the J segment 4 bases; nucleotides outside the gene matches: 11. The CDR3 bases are TGTGCCAGCAGCCAAGGAGGGCGGGGGGCCACTCGAGAGACCCAGTACTTC. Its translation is CASSQGGRGATRETQYF.

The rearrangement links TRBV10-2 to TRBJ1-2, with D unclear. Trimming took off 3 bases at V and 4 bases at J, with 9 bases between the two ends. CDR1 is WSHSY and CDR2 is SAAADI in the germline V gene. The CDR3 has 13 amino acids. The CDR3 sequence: CASSEQPSYGYTF. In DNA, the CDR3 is TGCGCCAGCAGTGAACAGCCTTCCTATGGCTACACCTTC.

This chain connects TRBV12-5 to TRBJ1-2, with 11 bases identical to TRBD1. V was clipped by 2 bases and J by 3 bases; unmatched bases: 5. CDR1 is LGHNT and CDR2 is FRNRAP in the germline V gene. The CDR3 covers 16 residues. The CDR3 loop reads CASGLPRGQGDYGYTF. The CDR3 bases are TGTGCTAGTGGTTTGCCAAGGGGACAGGGGGACTATGGCTACACCTTC.

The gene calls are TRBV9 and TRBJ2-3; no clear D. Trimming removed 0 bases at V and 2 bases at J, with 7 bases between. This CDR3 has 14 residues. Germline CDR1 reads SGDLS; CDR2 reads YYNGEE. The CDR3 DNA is TGTGCCAGCAGCGTAGTAGAGTACACAGATACGCAGTATTTT. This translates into CASSVVEYTDTQYF. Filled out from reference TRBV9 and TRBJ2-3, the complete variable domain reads DSGVTQTPKHLITATGQRVTLRCSPRSGDLSVYWYQQSLDQGLQFLIQYYNGEERAKGNILERFSAQQFPDLHSELNLSSLELGDSALYFCASSVVEYTDTQYFGPGTRLTVL.

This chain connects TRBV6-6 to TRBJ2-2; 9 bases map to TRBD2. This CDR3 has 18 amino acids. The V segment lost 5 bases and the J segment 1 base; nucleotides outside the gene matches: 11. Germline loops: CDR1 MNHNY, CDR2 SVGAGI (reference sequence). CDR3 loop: CASSQTYGSGGNTGELFF. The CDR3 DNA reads TGTGCCAGCAGTCAAACTTACGGTAGCGGGGGGAACACCGGGGAGCTGTTTTTT.

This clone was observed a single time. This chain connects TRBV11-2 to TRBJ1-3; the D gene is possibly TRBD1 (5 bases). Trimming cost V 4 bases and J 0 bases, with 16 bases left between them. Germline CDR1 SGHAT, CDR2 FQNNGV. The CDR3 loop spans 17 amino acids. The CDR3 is CASSWGRQLLSGNTIYF. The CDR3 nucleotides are TGTGCCAGCAGCTGGGGTCGACAGCTACTCTCTGGAAACACCATATATTTT. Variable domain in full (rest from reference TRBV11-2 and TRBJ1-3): EAGVAQSPRYKIIEKRQSVAFWCNPISGHATLYWYQQILGQGPKLLIQFQNNGVVDDSQLPKDRFSAERLKGVDSTLKIQPAKLEDSAVYLCASSWGRQLLSGNTIYFGEGSWLTVV.

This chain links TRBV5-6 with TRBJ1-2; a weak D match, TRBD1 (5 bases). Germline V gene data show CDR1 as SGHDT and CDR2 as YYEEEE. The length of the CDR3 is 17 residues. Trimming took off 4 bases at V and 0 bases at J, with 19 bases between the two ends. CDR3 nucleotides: TGTGCCAGCAGCCCCAGGGCATTGTCTACCACTAACTATGGCTACACCTTC. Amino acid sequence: CASSPRALSTTNYGYTF. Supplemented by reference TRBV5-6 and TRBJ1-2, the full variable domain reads DAGVTQSPTHLIKTRGQQVTLRCSPKSGHDTVSWYQQALGQGPQFIFQYYEEEERQRGNFPDRFSGHQFPNYSSELNVNALLLGDSALYLCASSPRALSTTNYGYTFGSGTRLTVV.

The CDR3 DNA reads TGTGCCAGCAGCGTAGGGGGGACACATCCCTACGAGCAGTACTTC. It specifies CASSVGGTHPYEQYF. The chain employs TRBV9 and TRBJ2-7; D might be TRBD1 (6 bases). The germline CDR1 and CDR2 sequences are SGDLS and YYNGEE. The CDR3 spans 15 residues. Trimming took 0 bases from V and 2 from J, leaving 12 bases between them.

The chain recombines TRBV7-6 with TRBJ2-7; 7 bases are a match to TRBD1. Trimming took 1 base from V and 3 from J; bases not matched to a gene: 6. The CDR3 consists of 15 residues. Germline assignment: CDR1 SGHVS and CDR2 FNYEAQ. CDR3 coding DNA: TGTGCCAGCAGCTTAGGTACGGCAGGGGGCTACGAGCAGTACTTC. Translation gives CASSLGTAGGYEQYF.

As DNA, the CDR3 is TGTGCCAGCAGCCCCCTAGACGGGAGTTACACTGAAGCTTTCTTT. It is translated as CASSPLDGSYTEAFF. V usage is TRBV2 and J usage is TRBJ1-1, with D unclear. Germline lookup yields CDR1 SNHLY and CDR2 FYNNEI. Trimming left V 6 bases short and J 3 bases short, with 17 bases between. This CDR3 has 15 residues.

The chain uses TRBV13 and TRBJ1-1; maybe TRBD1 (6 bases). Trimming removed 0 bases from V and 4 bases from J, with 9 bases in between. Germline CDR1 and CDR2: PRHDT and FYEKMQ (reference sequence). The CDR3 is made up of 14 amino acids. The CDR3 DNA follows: TGTGCCAGCAGCTTAGGCCAGGGGCCCACTGAAGCTTTCTTT. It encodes CASSLGQGPTEAFF.

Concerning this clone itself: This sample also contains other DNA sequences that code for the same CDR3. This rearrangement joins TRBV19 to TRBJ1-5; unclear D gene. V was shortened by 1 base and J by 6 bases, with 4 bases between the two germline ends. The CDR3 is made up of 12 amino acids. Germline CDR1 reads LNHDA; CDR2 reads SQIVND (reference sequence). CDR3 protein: CASSIGGQPQHF. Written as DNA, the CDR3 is TGTGCCAGTAGTATAGGAGGTCAGCCCCAGCATTTT.

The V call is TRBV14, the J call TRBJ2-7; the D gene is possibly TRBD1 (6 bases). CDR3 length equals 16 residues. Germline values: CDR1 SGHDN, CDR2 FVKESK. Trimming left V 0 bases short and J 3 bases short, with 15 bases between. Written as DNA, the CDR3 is TGTGCCAGCAGCCAAGACACAGGGATAGGATACTACGAGCAGTACTTC. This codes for CASSQDTGIGYYEQYF.